The 23 T cell receptor beta chains in this list originate from one sample, sequenced in a study of T cells in Graves' hyperthyroidism and ophthalmopathy. TCR beta CDR3 regions were amplified from RNA transcripts. The HTBI primer set drove a first-round RT-PCR of the TCR CDR3. TCRdb re-analysed the multiplex PCR reads in MiXCR, keeping a single row per CDR3 protein. The data show about 590,000 distinct CDR3 sequences, around 16% seen once. Sequencing used blood. The receptor set was obtained from a woman between 25 and 40 years old with Graves' hyperthyroidism.

V gene TRBV28 combines with J gene TRBJ2-5, with TRBD1 matching over 12 bases. J gave up 4 bases and V 6 bases, and 6 bases lay outside the gene matches. The germline CDR1 and CDR2 sequences are MDHEN and SYDVKM. The CDR3 covers 15 residues. CDR3 protein: CASRKRDRGRETQYF. For the CDR3, the DNA is TGTGCCAGCAGAAAAAGGGACAGGGGGCGAGAGACCCAGTACTTC.

The chain employs TRBV19 and TRBJ1-5, with TRBD1 as a possible D gene (5 bases). The V end was cut by 6 bases, the J end by 0 bases, with 15 bases between. CDR3 length equals 16 residues. Germline V gives CDR1 LNHDA, CDR2 SQIVND (reference sequence). The CDR3 region is CASRQGDGASNQPQHF. DNA of the CDR3: TGTGCCAGTAGACAAGGGGACGGCGCTAGCAATCAGCCCCAGCATTTT.

This clonotype was observed a handful of times. V is TRBV10-3 and J is TRBJ2-7; 7 bases line up with TRBD2. CDR3 length equals 15 residues. CDR1 and CDR2 from the germline V gene are ENHRY and SYGVKD. Germline trimming cut 4 bases from V and 0 bases from J; bases unmatched to any gene: 6. CDR3 in amino acids: CAISAREGFSYEQYF. CDR3 bases: TGTGCCATCAGTGCCAGGGAGGGCTTCTCCTACGAGCAGTACTTC.

This clonotype was seen ten or more times. J is TRBJ1-4 and V is TRBV30, with 7 nucleotides matching TRBD1. The CDR3 is 15 amino acids. Trimming cost V 2 bases and J 8 bases; bases outside gene matches: 11. Germline CDR1 is GTSNPN and CDR2 is SVGIG (reference sequence). The CDR3 spells CAWSPPLGQPEKLFF. Here the CDR3 DNA reads TGTGCCTGGAGTCCCCCGTTGGGACAGCCGGAAAAACTGTTTTTT.

This clonotype was counted a few times. Lacking the conserved final phenylalanine or tryptophan, this CDR3 likely reflects a read error. The chain has TRBV29-1 and TRBJ2-7, with D perhaps matching TRBD1 or TRBD2 (6 bases each). Trimming removed 4 bases at V and 2 bases at J, with 12 bases between. Germline V gene lookup returns CDR1 SQVTM and CDR2 ANQGSEA. The CDR3 has 13 amino acids. The CDR3 DNA follows: TGCAGCGTTGTGGAGGGGGTGGCCTACGAGCAGTACCTC. This sequence encodes CSVVEGVAYEQYL.

This clonotype was observed at least ten times. The chain uses TRBV30 and TRBJ2-7; 8 positions agree with TRBD2. Germline V gene lookup returns CDR1 GTSNPN and CDR2 SVGIG (reference sequence). The CDR3 extends over 14 amino acids. J was trimmed by 2 bases and V by 2 bases; bases with no gene match: 5. The CDR3 reads CAWSLAGPTYEQYF. The CDR3 coding sequence is TGTGCCTGGAGTCTAGCGGGCCCGACCTACGAGCAGTACTTC.

This clonotype has ten or more counts. The J gene is TRBJ2-1, the V gene TRBV27; D may be TRBD2 (6 bases). Trimming took off 6 bases at V and 2 bases at J, with 20 bases between the two ends. This CDR3 is 17 amino acids long. Germline CDR1 reads MNHEY; CDR2 reads SMNVEV (reference sequence). The CDR3 reads CASSRVLASKTYNEQFF. The CDR3 DNA is TGTGCCAGCAGCCGCGTTCTAGCGAGCAAAACCTACAATGAGCAGTTCTTC.

This clonotype was seen a few times. The V gene is TRBV6-1, the J gene TRBJ1-2; D is perhaps TRBD1 (5 bases). This CDR3 spans 15 amino acids. Germline values: CDR1 MNHNS, CDR2 SASEGT. Trimming took 7 bases from V and 2 from J, leaving 17 bases between them. Written as DNA, the CDR3 is TGTGCCAGCAAACCGGGACCGGGAGCCAACTATGGCTACACCTTC. Protein sequence: CASKPGPGANYGYTF.

This clonotype was detected many times. V is TRBV11-2 and J is TRBJ2-7, with 7 positions matching TRBD1. V dropped 8 bases and J dropped 7; count of bases not matched to a gene: 5. CDR1 is SGHAT, CDR2 FQNNGV, per germline. The CDR3 is 11 amino acids. The CDR3 spells CASATGWEQYF. DNA for the CDR3: TGTGCCAGCGCGACAGGGTGGGAGCAGTACTTC.

The chain couples TRBV24-1 to TRBJ2-7, with 8 positions matching TRBD2. CDR3 length equals 14 residues. Germline CDR1 KGHDR, CDR2 SFDVKD. J lost 5 bases, V lost 4 bases, and 6 bases had no gene match. As DNA, the CDR3 is TGTGCCACCAGTGACAGCGGGAGAGGCCACGAGCAGTACTTC. Its translation is CATSDSGRGHEQYF.

This clonotype appeared many times. This rearrangement joins TRBV13 to TRBJ2-1, with D uncertain. The CDR3 is 15 amino acids. V was cut by 3 bases and J by 6 bases, with 15 bases left in between. Germline values: CDR1 PRHDT, CDR2 FYEKMQ (reference sequence). CDR3 region: CASSFVPGPGNEQFF. CDR3 nucleotides: TGTGCCAGCAGCTTTGTTCCGGGCCCAGGCAATGAGCAGTTCTTC.

This clonotype was picked up many times. The CDR3 nucleotides read TGTGCCAGCAGGATAGCGGGGGCGAATGAGCAGTTCTTC. This gives the protein CASRIAGANEQFF. The chain employs TRBV12-3 or TRBV12-4 and TRBJ2-1; TRBD2 aligns across 9 bases. The CDR3 has 13 amino acids. V was clipped by 6 bases and J by 7 bases; unmatched bases: 4.

This clonotype was recorded many times. The gene calls are TRBV28 and TRBJ1-3, with 7 bases that match TRBD1. The CDR3 spans 15 residues. Germline CDR1 MDHEN, CDR2 SYDVKM. Trimming at V came to 5 bases and at J to 3 bases, leaving 7 bases not matched to a gene. Written as DNA, the CDR3 is TGTGCCAGCAGTGAGACAGGGAAATTTGGAAACACCATATATTTT. Its translation: CASSETGKFGNTIYF.

This clonotype occurred many times. The genes are TRBV28 and TRBJ2-3; D remains ambiguous. V dropped 7 bases and J dropped 3 bases, with 5 bases sitting between them. Per germline, CDR1 MDHEN and CDR2 SYDVKM. The CDR3 totals 11 residues. CDR3 sequence: CASISTDTQYF. The CDR3 DNA sequence: TGTGCCAGCATTTCAACAGATACGCAGTATTTT. Based on the CDR3 plus reference TRBV28 and TRBJ2-3, the full variable domain is DVKVTQSSRYLVKRTGEKVFLECVQDMDHENMFWYRQDPGLGLRLIYFSYDVKMKEKGDIPEGYSVSREKKERFSLILESASTNQTSMYLCASISTDTQYFGPGTRLTVL.

This clonotype showed up many times. The chain combines TRBV20-1 with TRBJ2-1; tentatively, D is TRBD2 (6 bases). The CDR3 totals 14 residues. V lost 3 bases and J 6 bases, leaving 15 bases between the germline ends. Per germline, CDR1 DFQATT and CDR2 SNEGSKA (reference sequence). CDR3 nucleotides: TGCAGTGCTAGTTCAGGGCGCGGGACCAATGAGCAGTTCTTC. This translates into CSASSGRGTNEQFF.

V and J are TRBV5-1 and TRBJ2-5; 12 bases align to TRBD2. The length of the CDR3 is 17 residues. The J segment lost 3 bases and the V segment lost 0 bases, leaving 6 bases of the junction unmatched. CDR1 is SGHRS and CDR2 is YFSETQ in the germline V gene. CDR3 loop: CASSLETSGSSEETQYF. In nucleotides, the CDR3 is TGCGCCAGCAGCTTGGAGACTAGCGGGAGCTCCGAAGAGACCCAGTACTTC. Full variable domain (rest looked up from reference TRBV5-1 and TRBJ2-5): KAGVTQTPRYLIKTRGQQVTLSCSPISGHRSVSWYQQTPGQGLQFLFEYFSETQRNKGNFPGRFSGRQFSNSRSEMNVSTLELGDSALYLCASSLETSGSSEETQYFGPGTRLLVL.

In this sample, this clonotype turned up a few times. V and J are TRBV6-1 and TRBJ2-3; D is undetermined. Per the germline V gene, CDR1 is MNHNS and CDR2 is SASEGT. Trimming took 5 bases from V and 3 from J, leaving 15 bases between them. CDR3 size: 15 residues. The CDR3 region has the DNA TGTGCCAGCAGTCAGGCGCCGAGTAAGACAGATACGCAGTATTTT. Amino acids: CASSQAPSKTDTQYF.

This clonotype showed up many times. Mismatch with germline at one junction end may stem from a read error. The chain recombines TRBV2 with TRBJ1-1, with unresolved D. Germline V gives CDR1 SNHLY, CDR2 FYNNEI. This CDR3 spans 13 amino acids. CDR3 sequence reads: CASFYSANTGAFF. Here the CDR3 DNA reads TGTGCCAGCTTTTACAGCGCGAACACTGGAGCTTTCTTT.

This clonotype has ten or more counts. This chain joins TRBV7-9 and TRBJ2-1, with D perhaps given as TRBD1 or TRBD2 (5 bases each). The CDR3 is made up of 18 amino acids. The V end lost 0 bases, the J end lost 0 bases, and 15 bases lay between the germline ends. CDR1 SEHNR and CDR2 FQNEAQ come from the germline V gene (reference sequence). The CDR3 DNA is TGTGCCAGCAGCTTAGCCGGGACGGGGCAAAGCTCCTACAATGAGCAGTTCTTC. Residues: CASSLAGTGQSSYNEQFF.

This clonotype appeared many times. The rearrangement joins TRBV5-1 to TRBJ1-2, with D unclear. Germline CDR1 reads SGHRS; CDR2 reads YFSETQ. The V and J ends lost 0 bases and 2 bases respectively, with 5 bases between them. The CDR3 has 13 residues. The CDR3 spells CASSLVLNYGYTF. As DNA, the CDR3 is TGCGCCAGCAGCTTGGTACTGAACTATGGCTACACCTTC.

In its sample, this clonotype was seen many times. CDR3 bases: TGTGCCAGCACCCCCCTAGCGGGAGCCCACGAGCAGTACTTC. Translation gives CASTPLAGAHEQYF. This chain connects TRBV6-1 to TRBJ2-7; 10 bases map to TRBD2. The CDR3 covers 14 residues. J gave up 5 bases and V 7 bases, and 8 bases lay outside the gene matches. Germline CDR1 is MNHNS and CDR2 is SASEGT.

This clonotype was counted between two and nine times. The rearrangement links TRBV4-1 to TRBJ1-1; a possible D gene is TRBD1 (6 bases). Per the germline V gene, CDR1 is MGHRA and CDR2 is YSYEKL. This CDR3 comprises 12 residues. Between the trimmed V and J ends, which lost 10 bases and 7 bases, there was a span of 16 bases. The chain's CDR3 is CATWGQGGEAFF. The CDR3 nucleotides are TGCGCCACATGGGGGCAGGGTGGTGAAGCTTTCTTT.

This clonotype occurred many times. This chain connects TRBV27 to TRBJ2-7; D gene ambiguous. Looked up from germline, CDR1 is MNHEY and CDR2 is SMNVEV (reference sequence). The CDR3 is 13 residues long. The V end was cut by 9 bases, the J end by 2 bases, with 14 bases between. The CDR3 nucleotides read TGTGCCAGTTCTCTACAGCACACCTACGAGCAGTACTTC. This gives the protein CASSLQHTYEQYF.